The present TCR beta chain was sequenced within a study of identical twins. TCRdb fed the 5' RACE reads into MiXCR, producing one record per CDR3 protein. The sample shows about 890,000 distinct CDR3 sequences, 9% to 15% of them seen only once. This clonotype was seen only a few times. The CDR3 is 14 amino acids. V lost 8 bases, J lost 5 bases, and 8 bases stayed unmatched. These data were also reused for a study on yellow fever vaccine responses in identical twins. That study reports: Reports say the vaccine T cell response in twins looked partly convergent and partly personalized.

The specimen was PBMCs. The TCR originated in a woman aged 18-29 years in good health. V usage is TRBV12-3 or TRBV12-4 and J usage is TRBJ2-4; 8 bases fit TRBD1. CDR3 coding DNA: TGTGCCAGCCTCAGTGGACAGGGAGAAAACATTCAGTACTTC. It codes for CASLSGQGENIQYF.